What follows describes a single T cell receptor beta chain. Its antigen remains unidentified. A much larger clone lies one base from this, so it may be a read error. Rearranged V-D-J TRB sequences were amplified with a mixed TRB-A/B primer pool. In TCRdb, the multiplex PCR reads were re-called with MiXCR into one record per CDR3 protein. The profile covers 2,000 to 2,500 distinct CDR3 sequences, with less than 25% appearing a single time and roughly 42% taken by the ten largest. The template was genomic DNA from peripheral blood, not RNA. This sample stems from a study of T cell repertoires in aging, cancer and after chemotherapy. Study background: Donor ages fell into six groups from 30 or younger up to 70 or older. Patients with glioblastoma brain tumors were sampled before and after temozolomide-based therapy. Overall study findings and caveats: Compared with age-matched healthy donors, untreated hematological or solid cancer patients showed higher blood TCR clonality. Rebound thymic output was suggested by rising median generation probability during chemotherapy in each cancer cohort.

Germline V gives CDR1 SGHAT, CDR2 FQDESV (reference sequence). There are 15 residues in the CDR3. Losses at the gene ends were 4 bases for V and 4 bases for J; bases not matched to a gene: 5. This receptor was identified in a human donor with a solid tumor. The rearrangement links TRBV11-1 to TRBJ2-1; TRBD1 aligns across 9 bases. Sequenced material: blood. Written as DNA, the CDR3 is TGTGCCAGCAGCTCCGTGACAGGGGGGTACAATGAGCAGTTCTTC. Amino acids: CASSSVTGGYNEQFF.